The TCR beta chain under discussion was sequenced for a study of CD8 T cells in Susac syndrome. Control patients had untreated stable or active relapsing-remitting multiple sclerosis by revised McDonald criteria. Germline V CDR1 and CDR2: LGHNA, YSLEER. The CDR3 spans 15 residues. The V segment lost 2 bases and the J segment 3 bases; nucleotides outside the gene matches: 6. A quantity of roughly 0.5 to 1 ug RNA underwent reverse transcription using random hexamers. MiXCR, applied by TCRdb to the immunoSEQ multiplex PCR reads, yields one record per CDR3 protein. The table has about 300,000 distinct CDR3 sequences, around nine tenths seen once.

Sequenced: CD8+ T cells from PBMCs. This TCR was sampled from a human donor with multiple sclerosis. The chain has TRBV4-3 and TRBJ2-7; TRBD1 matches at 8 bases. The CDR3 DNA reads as TGCGCCAGCAGCCAAACTCGGACAGGGAACTACGAGCAGTACTTC. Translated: CASSQTRTGNYEQYF.